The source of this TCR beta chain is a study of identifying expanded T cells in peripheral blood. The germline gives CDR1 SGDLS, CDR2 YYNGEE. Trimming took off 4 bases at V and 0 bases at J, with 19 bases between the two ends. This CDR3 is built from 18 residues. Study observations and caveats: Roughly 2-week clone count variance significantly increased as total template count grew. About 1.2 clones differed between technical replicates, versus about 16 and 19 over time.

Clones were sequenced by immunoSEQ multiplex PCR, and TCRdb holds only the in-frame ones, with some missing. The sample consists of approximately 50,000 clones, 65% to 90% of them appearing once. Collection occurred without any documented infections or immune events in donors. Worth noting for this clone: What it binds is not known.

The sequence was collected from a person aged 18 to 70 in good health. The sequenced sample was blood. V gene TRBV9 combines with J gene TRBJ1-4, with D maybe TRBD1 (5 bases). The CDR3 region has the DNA TGTGCCAGCAGCTCCCCACGGGGCGGGATCGCAACTAATGAAAAACTGTTTTTT. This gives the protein CASSSPRGGIATNEKLFF.